This is a list of T cell receptor beta chains from one sample in a study of monozygotic twins with inflammatory bowel disease. Using the 5' RACE reads, TCRdb records one entry per CDR3 protein without DNA. The sample is made up of around 400,000 distinct CDR3 sequences, and the top ten hold 2% to 2.5% of it. The sequencing input was blood. The receptors here all came from a human donor with ulcerative colitis or Crohn's disease, or a healthy co-twin of an affected twin (not recorded which). The CDR3 runs from the conserved cysteine through the conserved F or W.

CDR3aa: CASTLGQGLSEKLFF
j_gene: TRBJ1-4
len: 15
v_gene: TRBV12-3/TRBV12-4

CDR3aa: CAWSEGNSNQPQHF
j_gene: TRBJ1-5
len: 14
v_gene: TRBV30

CDR3aa: CASSFSRTENTEAFF
j_gene: TRBJ1-1
len: 15
v_gene: TRBV7-3

CDR3aa: CASSLVGTGGLLGTGELFF
j_gene: TRBJ2-2
len: 19
v_gene: TRBV12-3/TRBV12-4

CDR3aa: CASSVRPGQGPYNEQFF
j_gene: TRBJ2-1
len: 17
v_gene: TRBV6-4

CDR3aa: CASSPRQTTYEQYF
j_gene: TRBJ2-7
len: 14
v_gene: TRBV3-1

CDR3aa: CSARDRGGIGQNWQFF
j_gene: TRBJ2-1
len: 16
v_gene: TRBV20-1

CDR3aa: CASSPTGSGNEQFF
j_gene: TRBJ2-1
len: 14
v_gene: TRBV19

CDR3aa: CASSYEGITGNTIYF
j_gene: TRBJ1-3
len: 15
v_gene: TRBV6-5

CDR3aa: CASAKDVSEQYF
j_gene: TRBJ2-7
len: 12
v_gene: TRBV2

CDR3aa: CSARDRDRAEETQYF
j_gene: TRBJ2-5
len: 15
v_gene: TRBV20-1

CDR3aa: CASSLTGGTGELFF
j_gene: TRBJ2-2
len: 14
v_gene: TRBV7-9

CDR3aa: CASSLAQGATFYGYTF
j_gene: TRBJ1-2
len: 16
v_gene: TRBV5-4

CDR3aa: CAWSRGSLEAFF
j_gene: TRBJ1-1
len: 12
v_gene: TRBV30

CDR3aa: CATLPSGAGANVLTF
j_gene: TRBJ2-6
len: 15
v_gene: TRBV12-3/TRBV12-4

CDR3aa: CASSLATSGGEQFF
j_gene: TRBJ2-1
len: 14
v_gene: TRBV7-2

CDR3aa: CSARIAGVSAEQYF
j_gene: TRBJ2-7
len: 14
v_gene: TRBV20-1

CDR3aa: CASSFGGWGVETGARANVLTF
j_gene: TRBJ2-6
len: 21
v_gene: TRBV5-1

CDR3aa: CASSPTARNTEAFF
j_gene: TRBJ1-1
len: 14
v_gene: TRBV3-1

CDR3aa: CASSQTFSGAYNEQFF
j_gene: TRBJ2-1
len: 16
v_gene: TRBV3-1

CDR3aa: CSARDFRDRGSTEAFF
j_gene: TRBJ1-1
len: 16
v_gene: TRBV20-1

CDR3aa: CASRSSGRPYEQYF
j_gene: TRBJ2-7
len: 14
v_gene: TRBV6-6

CDR3aa: CASRSGNYGYTF
j_gene: TRBJ1-2
len: 12
v_gene: TRBV28

CDR3aa: CSASAGGGTEAFF
j_gene: TRBJ1-1
len: 13
v_gene: TRBV20-1

CDR3aa: CASSLGTGRYGYTF
j_gene: TRBJ1-2
len: 14
v_gene: TRBV12-3/TRBV12-4

CDR3aa: CASSLGAGGNTIYF
j_gene: TRBJ1-3
len: 14
v_gene: TRBV9

CDR3aa: CASSSQYTSGRYEQYF
j_gene: TRBJ2-7
len: 16
v_gene: TRBV4-1

CDR3aa: CASFPRTGTNYGYTF
j_gene: TRBJ1-2
len: 15
v_gene: TRBV6-2/TRBV6-3

CDR3aa: CASSQGARGLKTDTQYF
j_gene: TRBJ2-3
len: 17
v_gene: TRBV4-3